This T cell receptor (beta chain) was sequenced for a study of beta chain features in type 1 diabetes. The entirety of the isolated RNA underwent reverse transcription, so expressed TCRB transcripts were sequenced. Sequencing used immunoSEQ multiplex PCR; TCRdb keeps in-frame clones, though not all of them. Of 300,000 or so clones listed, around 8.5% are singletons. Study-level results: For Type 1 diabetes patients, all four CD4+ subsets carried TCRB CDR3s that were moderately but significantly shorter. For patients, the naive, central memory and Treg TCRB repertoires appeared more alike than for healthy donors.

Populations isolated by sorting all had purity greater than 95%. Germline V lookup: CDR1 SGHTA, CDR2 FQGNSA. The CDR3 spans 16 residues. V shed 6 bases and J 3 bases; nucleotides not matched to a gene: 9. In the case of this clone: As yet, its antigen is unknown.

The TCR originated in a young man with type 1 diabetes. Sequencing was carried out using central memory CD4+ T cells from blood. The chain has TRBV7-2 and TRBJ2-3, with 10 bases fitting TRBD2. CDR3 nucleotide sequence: TGTGCCAGCAGGTTTAGTAGCGGGGGGCTTACAGATACGCAGTATTTT. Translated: CASRFSSGGLTDTQYF. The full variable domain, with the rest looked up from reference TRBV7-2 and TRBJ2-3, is GAGVSQSPSNKVTEKGKDVELRCDPISGHTALYWYRQSLGQGLEFLIYFQGNSAPDKSGLPSDRFSAERTGGSVSTLTIQRTQQEDSAVYLCASRFSSGGLTDTQYFGPGTRLTVL.